The 32 T cell receptor beta chains below come from one sample, sequenced in a study of blood T cell repertoires in COVID-19. Profiled with immunoSEQ multiplex PCR; TCRdb holds only in-frame clones, not every one. The sample lists around 470,000 clones; 75% to 90% were seen once. Sequenced input: peripheral blood. All receptors derive from a man aged 18-30 years with COVID-19, enrolled during active disease.

V usage is TRBV5-1 and J usage is TRBJ2-7; perhaps TRBD2 as D (5 bases). The germline V gene has CDR1 SGHRS and CDR2 YFSETQ. V lost 4 bases and J lost 2, with 13 bases in between. The CDR3 runs to 14 residues. In DNA, the CDR3 is TGCGCCAGCAGCCTGCGGACGGGAACCTACGAGCAGTACTTC. This translates into CASSLRTGTYEQYF.

A note on this clone: Different DNA sequences within this sample yield the same CDR3. V gene TRBV3-1 (or the pseudogene TRBV3-2) combines with J gene TRBJ1-6, with 7 bases matching TRBD1. The CDR3 contains 15 residues. Trimming cost V 3 bases and J 7 bases; bases outside gene matches: 6. Germline V gives CDR1 LGHDT, CDR2 YNNKEL (reference sequence). The CDR3 is CASSQGDRLNSPLHF. CDR3 coding DNA: TGTGCCAGCAGCCAGGGGGACAGATTAAATTCACCCCTCCACTTT.

The rearrangement joins TRBV6-6 to TRBJ2-7, with D perhaps TRBD2 (5 bases). Germline values: CDR1 MNHNY, CDR2 SVGAGI (reference sequence). The CDR3 loop spans 16 amino acids. V lost 1 base and J lost 3, with 16 bases in between. The CDR3 DNA is TGTGCCAGCAGTTACTTTACTAGTGTTTTAGTCTACGAGCAGTACTTC. Its protein is CASSYFTSVLVYEQYF.

The chain uses TRBV7-9 and TRBJ2-2, with D perhaps TRBD2 (5 bases). This CDR3 is 16 amino acids long. CDR1 and CDR2 (germline): SEHNR, FQNEAQ (reference sequence). V was pared by 4 bases and J by 3 bases, with 15 bases between. The CDR3 loop is CASSSWALEDTGELFF. The CDR3 DNA reads TGTGCCAGCAGCTCCTGGGCGTTGGAGGACACCGGGGAGCTGTTTTTT.

The rearrangement joins TRBV18 to TRBJ1-3; the D is unclear. Trimming pared 2 bases from V and 3 bases from J, leaving 11 bases between. Germline-derived CDR1 and CDR2 are KGHSH and LQKENI. The CDR3 spans 15 residues. The CDR3 region is CASSPGQSVGNTIYF. The CDR3 bases are TGTGCCAGCTCACCAGGGCAGTCCGTTGGAAACACCATATATTTT.

The count of this clone is one. This chain joins TRBV28 and TRBJ2-5; 10 bases align to TRBD1. The V segment lost 6 bases and the J segment 5 bases; nucleotides outside the gene matches: 12. CDR3 size: 16 residues. Germline V gene lookup returns CDR1 MDHEN and CDR2 SYDVKM. This CDR3 is CASSPTGTGEWETQYF. CDR3 nucleotides: TGTGCCAGCAGCCCCACCGGGACAGGGGAGTGGGAGACCCAGTACTTC.

The rearrangement uses TRBV6-5 and TRBJ2-7; D is perhaps TRBD1 (6 bases). V was shortened by 8 bases and J by 2 bases, with 13 bases between the two germline ends. The CDR3 runs 13 residues. From germline, CDR1 is MNHEY and CDR2 SVGAGI. The CDR3 sequence: CASGGRIAYEQYF. The CDR3 bases are TGTGCCAGCGGGGGCCGCATCGCCTACGAGCAGTACTTC.

The CDR3 loop reads CASSPGRMNTEAFF. The CDR3 DNA is TGTGCCAGCAGCCCAGGGAGGATGAACACTGAAGCTTTCTTT. This chain links TRBV5-4 with TRBJ1-1, with a tentative D call TRBD1 (5 bases). The CDR3 is made up of 14 amino acids. The V gene lost 4 bases and the J gene lost 0 bases, with 10 bases spanning the gap. Germline loops: CDR1 SGHNT, CDR2 YYREEE (reference sequence). Full variable domain (outside the CDR3, taken from reference TRBV5-4 and TRBJ1-1): ETGVTQSPTHLIKTRGQQVTLRCSSQSGHNTVSWYQQALGQGPQFIFQYYREEENGRGNFPPRFSGLQFPNYSSELNVNALELDDSALYLCASSPGRMNTEAFFGQGTRLTVV.

The rearrangement joins TRBV11-2 to TRBJ2-1, with D perhaps matching TRBD1 (6 bases). V lost 3 bases, J lost 1 base, and 13 bases lay in between. The CDR3 is 16 amino acids. Germline V CDR1 and CDR2: SGHAT, FQNNGV. The CDR3: CASSLLGGLSYNEQFF. The CDR3 DNA sequence: TGTGCCAGCAGCTTGCTTGGGGGCCTGTCCTACAATGAGCAGTTCTTC. The whole variable domain, filled in from reference TRBV11-2 and TRBJ2-1, reads EAGVAQSPRYKIIEKRQSVAFWCNPISGHATLYWYQQILGQGPKLLIQFQNNGVVDDSQLPKDRFSAERLKGVDSTLKIQPAKLEDSAVYLCASSLLGGLSYNEQFFGPGTRLTVL.

About this clone: Additional DNA sequences in this sample encode the identical CDR3. The CDR3 bases are TGTGCCAGCAGGGTCAGGGGTCTAAACACTGAAGCTTTCTTT. Its protein product is CASRVRGLNTEAFF. This sequence joins TRBV6-5 and TRBJ1-1; D possibly corresponds to TRBD1 (6 bases). The CDR3 length is 14 residues. Deletions cut 6 bases from V and 2 bases from J, with 13 bases between. Germline loops: CDR1 MNHEY, CDR2 SVGAGI.

This chain connects TRBV24-1 to TRBJ2-5, with 9 bases aligning to TRBD2. V gave up 4 bases and J gave up 5 bases; unmatched junction bases: 7. The CDR3 sequence is 15 residues long. Germline-derived CDR1 and CDR2 are KGHDR and SFDVKD. The CDR3 DNA is TGTGCCACCAGTGACCCAGCGGGAGGCGGGGAGACCCAGTACTTC. It codes for CATSDPAGGGETQYF.

This rearrangement joins TRBV24-1 to TRBJ2-1; 11 nucleotides align to TRBD2. This CDR3 has 17 amino acids. The V gene's germline CDR1 is KGHDR and CDR2 SFDVKD. After removal of 4 bases from V and 5 bases from J, the junction contained 9 bases not matched to a gene. The DNA for the CDR3 is TGTGCCACCAGTGACCAGAGACTAGCGGGACCCAACAATGAGCAGTTCTTC. It encodes CATSDQRLAGPNNEQFF.

The chain has TRBV21-1 and TRBJ2-5; the table's D gene call, TRBD2, was not cross checked with the DNA. TRBV21-1 is noted as a pseudogene. CDR3 length equals 13 residues. CDR3 coding DNA: TGTGCCAGCATCAGCGGGGTTGGGGAGACCCAGTACTTC. Its protein product is CASISGVGETQYF.

The rearrangement links TRBV4-1 to TRBJ1-5; tentatively, D is TRBD1 (5 bases). The V and J ends lost 4 bases and 5 bases respectively, with 15 bases between them. From germline, CDR1 is MGHRA and CDR2 YSYEKL. This CDR3 has 15 residues. The CDR3 sequence is CASSLLQGIDQPQHF. The CDR3 DNA reads as TGCGCCAGCAGCCTTCTCCAGGGAATAGATCAGCCCCAGCATTTT.

In this sample, this clone turned up once. This chain joins TRBV6-4 and TRBJ1-6, with D tentatively TRBD1 (5 bases). Trimming pared 4 bases from V and 9 bases from J, leaving 10 bases between. Germline V lookup: CDR1 MRHNA, CDR2 SNTAGT. The CDR3 totals 13 residues. This CDR3 reads CASSGQFGSPLHF. For the CDR3, the DNA is TGTGCCAGCAGTGGACAGTTCGGTTCACCCCTCCACTTT.

The chain has TRBV9 and TRBJ2-1; perhaps TRBD2 as D (6 bases). The germline V and J ends were trimmed by 0 bases and 2 bases, with 18 bases remaining between them. Germline CDR1 reads SGDLS; CDR2 reads YYNGEE. The CDR3 length is 18 residues. CDR3 sequence reads: CASSVAGPSGLAYNEQFF. In DNA, the CDR3 is TGTGCCAGCAGCGTAGCAGGCCCCAGCGGGTTGGCCTACAATGAGCAGTTCTTC.

Concerning this clone: The sample has other DNA sequences that encode this CDR3 too. The J gene is TRBJ2-1, the V gene TRBV6-5, with TRBD2 matching 8 bases. CDR1 and CDR2 (germline): MNHEY, SVGAGI. With V trimmed by 5 bases and J by 2 bases, 2 bases remained unmatched. The CDR3 is 14 amino acids. CDR3 nucleotide sequence: TGTGCCAGCAGTCGGGGGGGCGCCTACAATGAGCAGTTCTTC. Translation: CASSRGGAYNEQFF.

V gene TRBV12-5 combines with J gene TRBJ2-2, with TRBD2 identical over 8 bases. The V and J ends lost 5 bases and 2 bases, in that order; junction bases with no gene match: 4. CDR1 is LGHNT, CDR2 FRNRAP, per germline. The CDR3 extends over 15 amino acids. The CDR3 sequence: CASGTSGDNTGELFF. Written as DNA, the CDR3 is TGTGCTAGTGGTACTAGCGGAGACAACACCGGGGAGCTGTTTTTT.

The chain joins TRBV3-1 (or the pseudogene TRBV3-2) to TRBJ2-7; no clear D gene. The CDR3 has 12 amino acids. Germline V gives CDR1 LGHDT, CDR2 YNNKEL (reference sequence). Trimming took 4 bases from V and 0 from J, leaving 4 bases between them. DNA of the CDR3: TGTGCCAGCAGCCTTATCTCCTACGAGCAGTACTTC. Translated, it gives CASSLISYEQYF.

The chain links TRBV5-3 to TRBJ1-1, with D unresolved. TRBV5-3 is an ORF for which the function is uncertain. Trimming removed 4 bases from V and 0 bases from J, with 19 bases in between. The CDR3 runs to 17 residues. The CDR3 DNA reads TGTGCCAGAAGCCCCCGGTGGGTGAACGACATGAACACTGAAGCTTTCTTT. It encodes CARSPRWVNDMNTEAFF.

The chain joins TRBV6-6 to TRBJ1-1; 8 bases align to TRBD1. The ends lost 2 bases at V and 4 bases at J; junction bases unmatched: 3. Germline V gene sequence: CDR1 MNHNY, CDR2 SVGAGI (reference sequence). This CDR3 spans 14 amino acids. CDR3 DNA sequence: TGTGCCAGCAGTTACCAGGGGGCGGTCACTGAAGCTTTCTTT. This gives the protein CASSYQGAVTEAFF.

This chain links TRBV18 with TRBJ2-7; D is unclear. Trimming removed 2 bases at V and 3 bases at J, with 11 bases between. Germline assignment: CDR1 KGHSH and CDR2 LQKENI. This CDR3 has 14 residues. The CDR3, as DNA: TGTGCCAGCTCACCATACGTAGATAGCTACGAGCAGTACTTC. Translated, it gives CASSPYVDSYEQYF.

This chain connects TRBV14 to TRBJ1-1; no reliable D call. V was trimmed by 4 bases and J by 8 bases, leaving 14 bases between them. The CDR3 length is 13 residues. CDR1 is SGHDN, CDR2 FVKESK, per germline. The DNA of the CDR3 is TGTGCCAGCAGCCCAAATTCCGCGAGAGAAGCTTTCTTT. Amino acids: CASSPNSAREAFF.

The gene calls are TRBV19 and TRBJ1-2; no clear D gene. Germline-derived CDR1 and CDR2 are LNHDA and SQIVND (reference sequence). Trimming shortened V by 1 base and J by 6 bases, and 6 bases separated the two germline ends. CDR3 length: 12 amino acids. CDR3 DNA sequence: TGTGCCAGTAGTATAGCCCCAGATGGCTACACCTTC. Translation: CASSIAPDGYTF.

V gene TRBV5-6 combines with J gene TRBJ1-1, with no clear D. This CDR3 has 17 residues. The V gene's germline CDR1 is SGHDT and CDR2 YYEEEE. The V and J ends lost 0 bases and 1 base respectively, with 16 bases between them. The CDR3 loop reads CASSLASADLGNTEAFF. The CDR3 coding sequence is TGTGCCAGCAGCTTGGCTTCGGCCGATCTAGGGAACACTGAAGCTTTCTTT.

This chain uses TRBV7-9 with TRBJ2-1, with TRBD2 matching over 12 bases. With 6 bases clipped from V and 15 bases from J, the junction kept 9 bases outside the gene matches. The V gene's germline CDR1 is SEHNR and CDR2 FQNEAQ (reference sequence). The CDR3 spans 13 residues. The CDR3 DNA sequence: TGTGCCAGCAGGTGGCTAGCGGGGGGGCCCCCGTTCTTC. Its protein product is CASRWLAGGPPFF.

The chain is built from TRBV27 and TRBJ2-1; 11 nucleotides align to TRBD2. With 5 bases clipped from V and 2 bases from J, the junction kept 8 bases outside the gene matches. The CDR3 has 17 amino acids. Per the germline V gene, CDR1 is MNHEY and CDR2 is SMNVEV (reference sequence). CDR3 residues: CASSPGTSGTTYNEQFF. CDR3 sequence (DNA): TGTGCCAGCAGTCCTGGGACTAGCGGAACTACCTACAATGAGCAGTTCTTC.

The V gene is TRBV5-4, the J gene TRBJ2-5; D gene ambiguous. The CDR3 is made up of 15 amino acids. V was clipped by 1 base and J by 1 base, with 11 bases between them. Germline CDR1 reads SGHNT; CDR2 reads YYREEE (reference sequence). This CDR3 is CASSLRQAFQETQYF. In nucleotides, the CDR3 is TGTGCCAGCAGCTTGCGTCAGGCGTTCCAAGAGACCCAGTACTTC.

The chain employs TRBV27 and TRBJ2-2, with D maybe TRBD1 (6 bases). V was pared by 3 bases and J by 6 bases, with 20 bases between. CDR1 is MNHEY and CDR2 is SMNVEV in the germline V gene (reference sequence). The CDR3 runs 17 residues. The CDR3 spells CASSFTGPRGGSGELFF. The CDR3 coding sequence is TGTGCCAGCAGTTTCACAGGGCCCAGAGGGGGATCCGGGGAGCTGTTTTTT.

This chain connects TRBV11-1 to TRBJ1-1; TRBD1 agrees at 9 bases. The CDR3 contains 14 residues. V trimming: 1 base; J trimming: 9 bases; junction bases outside the gene matches: 6. Germline CDR1 is SGHAT and CDR2 is FQDESV (reference sequence). The CDR3 DNA sequence: TGTGCCAGCAGCTTAGAGGGGACAGGGTGGCAAGCTTTCTTT. Translating it yields CASSLEGTGWQAFF.

The CDR3 sequence is CASSRGSGDQETQYF. The CDR3 DNA reads TGCGCCAGCAGCCGGGGTAGCGGGGACCAAGAGACCCAGTACTTC. The chain recombines TRBV4-1 with TRBJ2-5; 8 nucleotides align to TRBD2. Germline V gives CDR1 MGHRA, CDR2 YSYEKL. This CDR3 is 15 amino acids long. Trimming took 4 bases from V and 0 from J; bases not matched to a gene: 4.

This clone has just a few counts. The gene calls are TRBV19 and TRBJ1-4; a possible D gene is TRBD1 (5 bases). Germline lookup yields CDR1 LNHDA and CDR2 SQIVND (reference sequence). This CDR3 has 15 residues. Trimming stripped 10 bases from V and 4 bases from J, with 19 bases between. CDR3 residues: CATTQGRGFNEKLFF. The CDR3, as DNA: TGTGCCACCACCCAAGGGCGGGGGTTTAATGAAAAACTGTTTTTT.